This T cell receptor (beta chain) was found in a study of T cell repertoires in cytomegalovirus infection. Study information: Use of recently identified HLA-C-restricted and well-studied HLA-B-restricted CMV epitopes was part of the study. Shared public TCR beta signatures pointed to both CMV infection and a matching HLA type.

TCRdb ran MiXCR on the reads and lists one entry per CDR3 protein. The sample yields about 830,000 distinct CDR3 sequences, 30% to 35% seen once. CDR1 is MNHNY, CDR2 SVGAGI, per germline (reference sequence). The length of the CDR3 is 15 residues. Between the trimmed V and J ends, which lost 0 bases and 4 bases, there was a span of 12 bases. The study's findings and limits: What dominated the ex vivo response were HLA-C-restricted CMV-specific TCR beta clonotypes.

This clonotype came up a few times. Its cognate antigen is unknown. The source is a human donor in good health (CMV status not recorded). Some clones in this sample may be carry-over from other donors' samples. This material consisted of cultured CD8+ T cells from PBMCs, taken from culture after CMV antigen stimulation. The chain recombines TRBV6-6 with TRBJ1-1; D gene ambiguous. The CDR3 DNA follows: TGTGCCAGCAGTTACTCCGAGGGATTGGGCACTGAAGCTTTCTTT. Its protein product is CASSYSEGLGTEAFF.